This TCR beta chain was profiled in a study of beta chain features in type 1 diabetes. Expressed TCRB transcripts were sequenced because the isolated RNA had all been reverse transcribed beforehand. Clones were sequenced by immunoSEQ multiplex PCR, and TCRdb holds only the in-frame ones, with some missing. This sample carries roughly 290,000 clones, about 8% of them seen once, and the ten largest clones take 1%. In germline, CDR1 is MDHEN, CDR2 SYDVKM. The CDR3 has 16 residues. The V end lost 3 bases, the J end lost 2 bases, and 11 bases lay between the germline ends. Source material: central memory CD4+ T cells from blood. The rearrangement joins TRBV28 to TRBJ2-6, with D possibly TRBD1 on 5 matching bases. The clonotype originates from a woman aged 18-29 years in good health. The CDR3 sequence is CASSFVPGPGANVLTF. The CDR3 region has the DNA TGTGCCAGCAGTTTTGTCCCAGGGCCTGGGGCCAACGTCCTGACTTTC.